The next 18 T cell receptor beta chains were all read from a single sample in a study of OX40 agonist ivuxolimab in advanced cancers. The table came from immunoSEQ multiplex PCR; TCRdb's copy has only in-frame clones and leaves some out. The data show about 45,000 clones, approximately 91% seen once. The sample in question was CD4+ or CD8+ T cells sorted from blood, obtained in a trial of the OX40 agonist ivuxolimab. The receptors derive from an adult with an advanced solid tumor such as melanoma, head and neck, liver or kidney cancer.

By its share, this clone is medium-sized. This rearrangement joins TRBV6-5 to TRBJ2-7, with D perhaps TRBD2 (7 bases). In germline, CDR1 is MNHEY, CDR2 SVGAGI. Trimming pared 5 bases from V and 4 bases from J, leaving 12 bases between. There are 13 residues in the CDR3. The CDR3: CASSAGDKYEQYF. Written as DNA, the CDR3 is TGTGCCAGCAGTGCGGGGGACAAATACGAGCAGTACTTC.

The chain combines TRBV28 with TRBJ1-4, with D tentatively TRBD1 (5 bases). Germline CDR1 MDHEN, CDR2 SYDVKM. V was cut by 6 bases and J by 11 bases, with 13 bases left in between. The length of the CDR3 is 12 residues. The DNA for the CDR3 is TGTGCCAGCAGCCCCCCACGGGGGAAACTGTTTTTT. Translating it yields CASSPPRGKLFF.

This chain connects TRBV28 to TRBJ1-5; 8 bases map to TRBD1. Germline V CDR1 and CDR2: MDHEN, SYDVKM. The V segment lost 3 bases and the J segment 0 bases; nucleotides outside the gene matches: 1. The CDR3 runs 15 residues. The DNA of the CDR3 is TGTGCCAGCAGTTTCAGGGGGCATAGCAATCAGCCCCAGCATTTT. This encodes CASSFRGHSNQPQHF.

This chain connects TRBV25-1 to TRBJ2-5, with 10 bases matching TRBD1. CDR1 MGHDK and CDR2 SYGVNS come from the germline V gene. The CDR3 loop spans 14 amino acids. With 3 bases clipped from V and 11 bases from J, the junction kept 9 bases outside the gene matches. CDR3 bases: TGTGCCAGCAGTGAGGGGACAGGGGTCGAAGAGCAGTACTTC. Protein product: CASSEGTGVEEQYF.

V is TRBV6-5 and J is TRBJ2-1; TRBD2 matches 10 bases. CDR3 length: 15 amino acids. The V gene's germline CDR1 is MNHEY and CDR2 SVGAGI. J gave up 8 bases and V 2 bases, and 6 bases lay outside the gene matches. The DNA of the CDR3 is TGTGCCAGCAGTTACGTACTAGCGGGAAGCGATGAGCAGTTCTTC. It yields the protein CASSYVLAGSDEQFF.

The chain carries TRBV4-1 and TRBJ2-3; D possibly corresponds to TRBD2 (5 bases). This CDR3 has 14 residues. V lost 1 base, J lost 5 bases, and 10 bases lay in between. The germline CDR1 and CDR2 sequences are MGHRA and YSYEKL. This CDR3 is CASSQVEGVDTQYF. In nucleotides, the CDR3 is TGCGCCAGCAGCCAAGTCGAGGGAGTAGATACGCAGTATTTT.

This clone came up once. The chain links TRBV9 to TRBJ1-1; 10 bases fit TRBD1. V shed 3 bases, J shed 4 bases, and the junction held 3 bases outside the gene matches. CDR1 and CDR2 from the germline V gene are SGDLS and YYNGEE. This CDR3 comprises 14 residues. For the CDR3, the DNA is TGTGCCAGCAGCGGGACAGGGGGAAGCACTGAAGCTTTCTTT. Translating it yields CASSGTGGSTEAFF.

The chain carries TRBV14 and TRBJ1-2, with D perhaps TRBD1 (6 bases). The CDR3 totals 13 residues. The germline V gene has CDR1 SGHDN and CDR2 FVKESK. Trimming took 4 bases from V and 6 from J, leaving 12 bases between them. In DNA, the CDR3 is TGTGCCAGCAGCCTTCAGGGGTGGGATGGCTACACCTTC. Protein product: CASSLQGWDGYTF.

The rearrangement links TRBV27 to TRBJ2-5; 10 bases are shared with TRBD2. The junction had 8 bases not matched to a gene; V was cut back by 5 bases and J by 5 bases. CDR3 length equals 15 residues. The germline V gene encodes CDR1 MNHEY and CDR2 SMNVEV (reference sequence). The CDR3 sequence is CASSVLAGGGETQYF. The CDR3 DNA sequence: TGTGCCAGCAGTGTCTTAGCGGGGGGCGGGGAGACCCAGTACTTC.

This rearrangement joins TRBV5-6 to TRBJ1-5; TRBD1 is a possible D gene (5 bases). The CDR3 loop spans 15 amino acids. Between the trimmed V and J ends, which lost 0 bases and 2 bases, there was a span of 9 bases. Germline assignment: CDR1 SGHDT and CDR2 YYEEEE. CDR3 in DNA: TGTGCCAGCAGCTTGGCCACGACAGGCAATCAGCCCCAGCATTTT. This sequence encodes CASSLATTGNQPQHF.

The chain employs TRBV7-9 and TRBJ2-7, with D unclear. V gave up 5 bases and J gave up 0 bases, with 8 bases separating them. CDR3 length equals 13 residues. Germline V lookup: CDR1 SEHNR, CDR2 FQNEAQ (reference sequence). The CDR3 DNA sequence: TGTGCCAGCAGCCCGCTCCACTCCTACGAGCAGTACTTC. Translating it yields CASSPLHSYEQYF.

The chain joins TRBV29-1 to TRBJ1-2; D is perhaps TRBD1 (5 bases). Germline V CDR1 and CDR2: SQVTM, ANQGSEA. The CDR3 sequence is 13 residues long. V gave up 3 bases and J gave up 3 bases, with 11 bases separating them. CDR3 sequence (DNA): TGCAGCGTTGATTCTATGGGGGACTATGGCTACACCTTC. Protein product: CSVDSMGDYGYTF.

For this clone: Other DNA sequences in the same sample also yield this CDR3. This chain connects TRBV9 to TRBJ2-3; 11 bases match TRBD2. Germline-derived CDR1 and CDR2 are SGDLS and YYNGEE. V was pared by 3 bases and J by 1 base, with 4 bases of the junction left unmatched. The CDR3 consists of 16 residues. The CDR3 DNA reads as TGTGCCAGCAGCGCACTACTAGCGGGGGGCACAGATACGCAGTATTTT. Residues: CASSALLAGGTDTQYF. The full variable domain, completed using reference TRBV9 and TRBJ2-3, is DSGVTQTPKHLITATGQRVTLRCSPRSGDLSVYWYQQSLDQGLQFLIQYYNGEERAKGNILERFSAQQFPDLHSELNLSSLELGDSALYFCASSALLAGGTDTQYFGPGTRLTVL.

The chain links TRBV6-1 to TRBJ2-7; 8 positions match TRBD1. This CDR3 has 14 amino acids. The V gene's germline CDR1 is MNHNS and CDR2 SASEGT. The V gene end was trimmed by 8 bases and the J gene end by 3 bases; junction bases not matched to a gene: 9. The CDR3 DNA follows: TGTGCCAGCGGCTATTCCGGGACAGGCTACGAGCAGTACTTC. Amino acids: CASGYSGTGYEQYF.

V usage is TRBV9 and J usage is TRBJ2-1; D ambiguous. Per the germline V gene, CDR1 is SGDLS and CDR2 is YYNGEE. This CDR3 is built from 13 residues. V was shortened by 4 bases and J by 7 bases, with 12 bases between the two germline ends. This CDR3 reads CASSSQTPNEQFF. DNA for the CDR3: TGTGCCAGCAGCTCCCAAACTCCGAATGAGCAGTTCTTC.

The chain recombines TRBV9 with TRBJ2-3; 7 nucleotides agree with TRBD1. The trim removed 4 bases at V and 3 bases at J, leaving 5 bases unmatched. Per the germline V gene, CDR1 is SGDLS and CDR2 is YYNGEE. This CDR3 is built from 14 residues. CDR3 in DNA: TGTGCCAGCAGCAAAGGGGGCCTTACAGATACGCAGTATTTT. Translating it yields CASSKGGLTDTQYF.

By frequency in the sample, this clone is medium-sized. The chain recombines TRBV25-1 with TRBJ2-1; tentative D call: TRBD2 (5 bases). This CDR3 is built from 12 residues. V was trimmed by 6 bases and J by 4 bases, leaving 7 bases between them. CDR1 and CDR2 (germline): MGHDK, SYGVNS. The CDR3 coding sequence is TGTGCCAGCAGCCGGGGATACAATGAGCAGTTCTTC. Residues: CASSRGYNEQFF.

The CDR3 loop reads CASSFAPGGNYEQYF. DNA of the CDR3: TGTGCCAGCAGTTTTGCACCAGGGGGGAACTACGAGCAGTACTTC. The genes are TRBV27 and TRBJ2-7; possible D gene TRBD1, 7 bases. The CDR3 has 15 amino acids. CDR1 and CDR2 (germline): MNHEY, SMNVEV (reference sequence). V lost 3 bases and J 3 bases, leaving 15 bases between the germline ends.